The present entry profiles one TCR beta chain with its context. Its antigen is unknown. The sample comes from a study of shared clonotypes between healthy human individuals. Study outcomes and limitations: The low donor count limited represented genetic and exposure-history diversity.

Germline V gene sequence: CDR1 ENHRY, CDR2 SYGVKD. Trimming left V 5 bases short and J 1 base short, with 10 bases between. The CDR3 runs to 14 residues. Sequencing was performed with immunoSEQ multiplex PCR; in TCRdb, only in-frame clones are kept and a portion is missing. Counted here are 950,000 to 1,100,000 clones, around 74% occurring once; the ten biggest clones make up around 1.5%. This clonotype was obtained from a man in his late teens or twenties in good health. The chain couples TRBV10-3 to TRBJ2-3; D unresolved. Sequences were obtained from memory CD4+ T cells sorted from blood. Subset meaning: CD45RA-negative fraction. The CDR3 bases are TGTGCCATCAGTCCGGTATCCGGCACAGATACGCAGTATTTT. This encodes CAISPVSGTDTQYF.